This TCR beta chain came from a study of beta chain features in type 1 diabetes. Background on the study: The samples had roughly 110 million sorted cells examined in all.

V shed 6 bases and J shed 4 bases, with 13 bases lying between them. The CDR3 contains 15 residues. Germline assignment: CDR1 MNHNS and CDR2 SASEGT. Sort purity for all populations was recorded as exceeding 98%. Study-wide results and caveats: There was a moderate but significant shortening of TCRB CDR3s in all four CD4+ subsets of Type 1 diabetes patients. Over-representation of high TCR-expressing cells was a possible consequence of cDNA sequencing.

Expressed TCRB transcripts were sequenced because the entire RNA isolate underwent reverse transcription. This table comes from immunoSEQ multiplex PCR, and its TCRdb copy is limited to in-frame clones, with some not included. This table holds fewer than 400,000 clones, roughly a tenth found once. This clone was observed a few times. Its antigen is as yet unknown. Sequenced: central memory CD4+ T cells from blood. The chain has TRBV6-1 and TRBJ2-6; TRBD1 is a possible D gene (6 bases). The receptor was isolated from a young man with type 1 diabetes. The CDR3: CASRTRGSGANVLTF. As DNA, the CDR3 is TGTGCCAGCAGGACCAGGGGATCCGGGGCCAACGTCCTGACTTTC.